The 18 T cell receptor beta chains presented below share a single source sample, sequenced in a study of radiotherapy plus CTLA-4 blockade in lung cancer. Clones were sequenced by immunoSEQ multiplex PCR, and TCRdb holds only the in-frame ones, with some missing. The data show 35,000 or so clones, 75% to 90% seen once. The material was peripheral blood, obtained from a patient treated with radiotherapy plus ipilimumab. The source is a human donor with non-small cell lung cancer who had stable disease on radiotherapy plus ipilimumab.

Worth noting for this clone: At one end, the junction sequence differs from germline, possibly due to a read error. The chain recombines TRBV7-9 with TRBJ2-7, with TRBD1 as a possible D gene (6 bases). The CDR3 has 12 amino acids. Germline CDR1 SEHNR, CDR2 FQNEAQ (reference sequence). CDR3 loop: CASSSGNRAKMF. In nucleotides, the CDR3 is TGTGCCAGCAGCTCAGGGAACAGGGCCAAGATGTTC.

V usage is TRBV7-9 and J usage is TRBJ2-6; 10 bases are shared with TRBD1. The V segment lost 5 bases and the J segment 2 bases; nucleotides outside the gene matches: 9. Germline lookup yields CDR1 SEHNR and CDR2 FQNEAQ (reference sequence). CDR3 length: 18 residues. The CDR3 nucleotides read TGTGCCAGCAGCCCACGGGGACAGGGGAGGACTGGGGCCAACGTCCTGACTTTC. This encodes CASSPRGQGRTGANVLTF. The full variable domain, with the rest looked up from reference TRBV7-9 and TRBJ2-6, is DTGVSQNPRHKITKRGQNVTFRCDPISEHNRLYWYRQTLGQGPEFLTYFQNEAQLEKSRLLSDRFSAERPKGSFSTLEIQRTEQGDSAMYLCASSPRGQGRTGANVLTFGAGSRLTVL.

The chain has TRBV7-9 and TRBJ2-3, with 8 bases lining up with TRBD1. Germline V gene data show CDR1 as SEHNR and CDR2 as FQNEAQ (reference sequence). V was pared by 4 bases and J by 4 bases, with 7 bases of the junction left unmatched. The CDR3 is made up of 15 amino acids. CDR3 nucleotides: TGTGCCAGCAGCTGGGGCAGGGGGCAGGCAGATACGCAGTATTTT. Amino acid sequence: CASSWGRGQADTQYF. Variable domain in full (rest from reference TRBV7-9 and TRBJ2-3): DTGVSQNPRHKITKRGQNVTFRCDPISEHNRLYWYRQTLGQGPEFLTYFQNEAQLEKSRLLSDRFSAERPKGSFSTLEIQRTEQGDSAMYLCASSWGRGQADTQYFGPGTRLTVL.

The gene calls are TRBV7-2 and TRBJ2-7, with 8 positions matching TRBD2. CDR1 and CDR2 (germline): SGHTA, FQGNSA. V was pared by 6 bases and J by 7 bases, with 14 bases of the junction left unmatched. The CDR3 totals 15 residues. The CDR3: CASRFGGRPFGEQYF. In DNA, the CDR3 is TGTGCCAGCAGATTCGGCGGGAGGCCGTTTGGTGAGCAGTACTTC.

A note on this clone: One junction end disagrees with the germline gene, perhaps due to a read error. The chain employs TRBV7-9 and TRBJ2-1; D gene unclear. The germline V gene has CDR1 SEHNR and CDR2 FQNEAQ (reference sequence). This CDR3 is built from 11 residues. Here the CDR3 reads CASSLAPRKVF. DNA for the CDR3: TGTGCCAGCAGCTTAGCGCCGCGGAAAGTCTTC.

This sequence joins TRBV7-2 and TRBJ2-7; 7 nucleotides line up with TRBD1. Germline V gene lookup returns CDR1 SGHTA and CDR2 FQGNSA. The CDR3 is made up of 14 amino acids. Unmatched junction bases numbered 4, after V lost 5 bases and J lost 0 bases. The CDR3: CASSAGTASYEQYF. The CDR3 DNA reads TGTGCCAGCAGCGCCGGGACAGCCTCCTACGAGCAGTACTTC.

The chain has TRBV5-1 and TRBJ2-7; D is uncertain. This CDR3 has 11 residues. The V gene lost 3 bases and the J gene lost 5 bases, with 6 bases spanning the gap. The germline V gene has CDR1 SGHRS and CDR2 YFSETQ. CDR3 nucleotide sequence: TGCGCCAGCAGCTCACACCACGAGCAGTACTTC. This gives the protein CASSSHHEQYF. The full variable domain, rest sourced from reference TRBV5-1 and TRBJ2-7, is KAGVTQTPRYLIKTRGQQVTLSCSPISGHRSVSWYQQTPGQGLQFLFEYFSETQRNKGNFPGRFSGRQFSNSRSEMNVSTLELGDSALYLCASSSHHEQYFGPGTRLTVT.

The genes are TRBV10-3 and TRBJ2-1; the match to TRBD2 covers 7 bases. With 0 bases clipped from V and 10 bases from J, the junction kept 9 bases outside the gene matches. The CDR3 length is 15 residues. Germline V gene lookup returns CDR1 ENHRY and CDR2 SYGVKD. In nucleotides, the CDR3 is TGTGCCATCAGTGAGTCGGCCGCTAGCGGTCAAGAGCAGTTCTTC. Protein product: CAISESAASGQEQFF.

The chain joins TRBV6-1 to TRBJ2-7, with 8 positions matching TRBD1. Trimming removed 6 bases from V and 4 bases from J; junction bases left unmatched: 8. This CDR3 has 14 amino acids. Per germline, CDR1 MNHNS and CDR2 SASEGT. In nucleotides, the CDR3 is TGTGCCAGCAGCTCACCGGACAGGGTTTACGAGCAGTACTTC. Translation: CASSSPDRVYEQYF.

The gene calls are TRBV18 and TRBJ2-1; TRBD2 matches at 7 bases. From germline, CDR1 is KGHSH and CDR2 LQKENI. The CDR3 covers 14 residues. Losses at the gene ends were 0 bases for V and 8 bases for J; bases not matched to a gene: 4. Written as DNA, the CDR3 is TGTGCCAGCTCACCACCCGTGGCGGGGGATGAGCAGTTCTTC. It specifies CASSPPVAGDEQFF.

The genes are TRBV4-2 and TRBJ2-7; D ambiguous. V was shortened by 0 bases and J by 3 bases, with 18 bases between the two germline ends. From germline, CDR1 is LGHNA and CDR2 YNFKEQ. The CDR3 is made up of 17 amino acids. CDR3 sequence reads: CASSQDQPQRSFYEQYF. CDR3 DNA: TGTGCCAGCAGCCAAGATCAACCCCAGCGTTCCTTCTACGAGCAGTACTTC.

This chain links TRBV6-5 with TRBJ2-5; D is uncertain. Between the trimmed V and J ends, which lost 2 bases and 5 bases, there was a span of 12 bases. This CDR3 spans 14 amino acids. Per germline, CDR1 MNHEY and CDR2 SVGAGI. The CDR3 reads CASSYRADGETQYF. The CDR3 region has the DNA TGTGCCAGCAGTTACCGCGCGGATGGGGAGACCCAGTACTTC.

This clone has just one count. The chain carries TRBV19 and TRBJ1-5; D remains unclear. The CDR3 runs to 16 residues. Germline CDR1 is LNHDA and CDR2 is SQIVND (reference sequence). Trimming cost V 1 base and J 2 bases, with 12 bases left between them. CDR3 amino acids: CASSIVWEGGNQPQHF. DNA of the CDR3: TGTGCCAGTAGTATAGTATGGGAGGGAGGCAATCAGCCCCAGCATTTT.

This chain joins TRBV11-2 and TRBJ1-1; the D gene is possibly TRBD1 (6 bases). CDR3 size: 14 residues. Trimming cost V 4 bases and J 1 base, with 10 bases left between them. Germline CDR1 SGHAT, CDR2 FQNNGV. The chain's CDR3 is CASSYVQGNTEAFF. In DNA form, the CDR3 reads TGTGCCAGCAGCTACGTACAGGGGAACACTGAAGCTTTCTTT. Together with reference TRBV11-2 and TRBJ1-1, the CDR3 gives the full variable domain: EAGVAQSPRYKIIEKRQSVAFWCNPISGHATLYWYQQILGQGPKLLIQFQNNGVVDDSQLPKDRFSAERLKGVDSTLKIQPAKLEDSAVYLCASSYVQGNTEAFFGQGTRLTVV.

The genes are TRBV6-5 and TRBJ2-1; 9 nucleotides line up with TRBD2. The CDR3 sequence is 15 residues long. V shed 5 bases, J shed 5 bases, and the junction held 7 bases outside the gene matches. CDR1 is MNHEY and CDR2 is SVGAGI in the germline V gene. The CDR3 spells CASSTGSGSDNEQFF. The CDR3 coding sequence is TGTGCCAGCAGTACGGGTAGCGGGAGTGACAATGAGCAGTTCTTC.

The V gene is TRBV1, the J gene TRBJ2-5; TRBD2, the table's D call, lacks a check against the DNA. TRBV1 is a listed pseudogene. The CDR3 runs 18 residues. CDR3 loop: CTSSHEERPALYQETQYF. DNA for the CDR3: TGCACCAGCAGCCATGAGGAGCGGCCGGCTCTGTACCAAGAGACCCAGTACTTC.

V usage is TRBV4-3 and J usage is TRBJ1-5; 7 bases line up with TRBD1. After removal of 1 base from V and 7 bases from J, the junction contained 7 bases not matched to a gene. The CDR3 runs to 15 residues. Germline V gene lookup returns CDR1 LGHNA and CDR2 YSLEER. CDR3 bases: TGCGCCAGCAGCCAAGGGACGGAGGGGGCACAGCCCCAGCATTTT. Translated: CASSQGTEGAQPQHF.

V is TRBV6-6 and J is TRBJ1-1; TRBD1 aligns across 8 bases. From germline, CDR1 is MNHNY and CDR2 SVGAGI (reference sequence). This CDR3 comprises 14 residues. Trimming at V came to 8 bases and at J to 4 bases, leaving 9 bases not matched to a gene. The CDR3 region is CASGVLTGGTEAFF. The CDR3, as DNA: TGTGCCAGCGGAGTTTTAACAGGGGGCACTGAAGCTTTCTTT.